The source of this T cell receptor (beta chain) is a study of T cells in Graves' hyperthyroidism and ophthalmopathy (dated by TCRdb to the late 2010s). About the study as a whole: Peripheral blood was collected at initial diagnosis, before any treatment. In addition, the study compared T-cell repertoires in thyroid tissue and in blood from roughly six Graves' hyperthyroidism patients. Whether ophthalmopathy could be predicted prospectively was tested in an independent validation cohort made up of 18 to 20 hyperthyroidism patients plus 17 patients who later progressed to ophthalmopathy. According to the paper, TCR Vbeta CDR3 sequencing was carried out on over 130 peripheral blood samples, which came from approximately 43 ophthalmopathy, under 80 hyperthyroidism and roughly 17 progressor patients. The roughly 90 discovery patients were divided at random into training and test sets in a 7:3 ratio. Following sampling, methimazole starting at 30 mg daily was given to hyperthyroidism patients, and high-dose intravenous methylprednisolone was given to ophthalmopathy patients. To identify TCR V-J signatures that set the groups apart, the researchers used a discovery cohort of about a hundred patients, made up of some 41 with Graves' ophthalmopathy and about 60 with stable Graves' hyperthyroidism. Study-wide findings and limitations: A model built on a 13 V-J signature distinguished ophthalmopathy from stable hyperthyroidism, reaching around 87% sensitivity and around 81% specificity in cross-validation and 80%/75% in testing. Most expanded thyroid clonotypes (frequency above 0.001) were also detected in blood, a finding suggesting that blood repertoires may reflect thyroid immune responses. In validation, progression to ophthalmopathy was predicted by the model with nearly 71% sensitivity and 72% to 85% specificity, a median of 6.5 months before onset. Sample size was not statistically predetermined, and blinding of investigators to group allocation was not performed.

Amplification of TCR beta CDR3 regions was carried out from RNA transcripts. The first round of RT-PCR for the TCR CDR3 was performed with the HTBI primer set and the Qiagen OneStep RT-PCR kit. The libraries were constructed in a second round of multiplex PCR and then size-selected and purified. Sequencing of the libraries was done on an Illumina HiSeq2000 using paired-end 100 bp reads. From the authors' description of their analysis: SOAPnuke was used to process the raw data, throwing out any read that contained adapters or uncalled bases, had a mean Phred below 15, or lacked an exact constant-primer or identifier match. High-quality paired reads were merged using COPE v1.2.5, and each unique nucleotide sequence was defined as a clonotype. MiTCR v1.1 was used to align the clonotypes against IMGT TRBV, TRBD and TRBJ reference segments. Analysis was restricted to V-J combinations with a frequency above 0.0001, which covered roughly 99% of repertoires. The TCS score was defined as the ratio of F50 (clonal expansion) to E x V (chaos), calculated using BLOSUM62-based TCRdist between CDR3 peptides within each V-J. Welch's t-statistics and random forest reduced fewer than 600 V-J features to 13, which were used in a naive Bayes classifier (R e1071). Through fastp at Q25 and MiXCR, TCRdb rebuilt clones from the public reads, retaining in-frame beta chains. Each CDR3 protein appears once, grouped with its most common genes and DNA. None of the V and J calls come from the authors' own analysis; TCRdb made them. This sample holds about 700,000 distinct CDR3 sequences; 13% to 15% were observed only once. The top ten hold about 9.4% of the sample.

As to this clonotype: The specificity of this receptor is unknown. The sample holds no much larger clone one base away, and base qualities are not on file.

Between the V and J ends, shortened by 0 bases and 3 bases respectively, the junction contains 9 bases. The germline V gene provides CDR1 MNHEY and CDR2 SVGAGI. There are 14 amino acids in the CDR3, from cysteine to phenylalanine inclusive. Only the CDR3 region is kept as DNA, spanning 42 bases read in frame from base 1. Stable Graves' hyperthyroidism was defined as no progression to ophthalmopathy during 18 months of follow-up. Hyperthyroidism patients were aged 18 to 65 years and newly diagnosed, with disease duration of less than 2 months. Exclusion was applied to patients with uncontrolled infections, other autoimmune diseases, pregnancy or lactation. Diagnoses were based on clinical symptoms, serum thyroxine and TRAb, thyroid ultrasound and orbital computed tomography. PBMCs were separated from 8 to 10 ml of fresh peripheral blood using Ficoll-Paque density gradient centrifugation. Total RNA was extracted using Trizol reagent, and RNA quality was assessed on an Agilent 2100 Bioanalyzer.

The TCR comes from a woman under 30 with Graves' hyperthyroidism. Sequencing input: blood. In this chain, TRBV6-5 is recombined with TRBJ2-7; no D segment can be confidently identified. Here the CDR3 is given as CASSYSPEYYEQYF. In nucleotides, the sequence is TGTGCCAGCAGTTACTCGCCCGAATACTACGAGCAGTACTTC.